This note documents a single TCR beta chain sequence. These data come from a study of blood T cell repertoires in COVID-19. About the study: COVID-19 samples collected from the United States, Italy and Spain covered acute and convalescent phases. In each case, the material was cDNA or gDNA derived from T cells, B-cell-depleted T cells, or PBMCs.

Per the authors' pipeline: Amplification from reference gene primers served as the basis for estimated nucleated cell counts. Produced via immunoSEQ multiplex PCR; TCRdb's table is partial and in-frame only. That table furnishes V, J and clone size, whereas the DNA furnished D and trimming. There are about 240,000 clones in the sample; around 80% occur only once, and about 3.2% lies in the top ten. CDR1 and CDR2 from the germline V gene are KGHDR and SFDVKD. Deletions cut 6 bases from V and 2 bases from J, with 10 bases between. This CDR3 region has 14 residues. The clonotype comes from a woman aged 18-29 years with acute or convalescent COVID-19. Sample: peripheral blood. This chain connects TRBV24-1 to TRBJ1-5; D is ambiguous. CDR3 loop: CATSSVPGNQPQHF. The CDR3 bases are TGTGCCACCAGTAGTGTCCCGGGCAATCAGCCCCAGCATTTT.